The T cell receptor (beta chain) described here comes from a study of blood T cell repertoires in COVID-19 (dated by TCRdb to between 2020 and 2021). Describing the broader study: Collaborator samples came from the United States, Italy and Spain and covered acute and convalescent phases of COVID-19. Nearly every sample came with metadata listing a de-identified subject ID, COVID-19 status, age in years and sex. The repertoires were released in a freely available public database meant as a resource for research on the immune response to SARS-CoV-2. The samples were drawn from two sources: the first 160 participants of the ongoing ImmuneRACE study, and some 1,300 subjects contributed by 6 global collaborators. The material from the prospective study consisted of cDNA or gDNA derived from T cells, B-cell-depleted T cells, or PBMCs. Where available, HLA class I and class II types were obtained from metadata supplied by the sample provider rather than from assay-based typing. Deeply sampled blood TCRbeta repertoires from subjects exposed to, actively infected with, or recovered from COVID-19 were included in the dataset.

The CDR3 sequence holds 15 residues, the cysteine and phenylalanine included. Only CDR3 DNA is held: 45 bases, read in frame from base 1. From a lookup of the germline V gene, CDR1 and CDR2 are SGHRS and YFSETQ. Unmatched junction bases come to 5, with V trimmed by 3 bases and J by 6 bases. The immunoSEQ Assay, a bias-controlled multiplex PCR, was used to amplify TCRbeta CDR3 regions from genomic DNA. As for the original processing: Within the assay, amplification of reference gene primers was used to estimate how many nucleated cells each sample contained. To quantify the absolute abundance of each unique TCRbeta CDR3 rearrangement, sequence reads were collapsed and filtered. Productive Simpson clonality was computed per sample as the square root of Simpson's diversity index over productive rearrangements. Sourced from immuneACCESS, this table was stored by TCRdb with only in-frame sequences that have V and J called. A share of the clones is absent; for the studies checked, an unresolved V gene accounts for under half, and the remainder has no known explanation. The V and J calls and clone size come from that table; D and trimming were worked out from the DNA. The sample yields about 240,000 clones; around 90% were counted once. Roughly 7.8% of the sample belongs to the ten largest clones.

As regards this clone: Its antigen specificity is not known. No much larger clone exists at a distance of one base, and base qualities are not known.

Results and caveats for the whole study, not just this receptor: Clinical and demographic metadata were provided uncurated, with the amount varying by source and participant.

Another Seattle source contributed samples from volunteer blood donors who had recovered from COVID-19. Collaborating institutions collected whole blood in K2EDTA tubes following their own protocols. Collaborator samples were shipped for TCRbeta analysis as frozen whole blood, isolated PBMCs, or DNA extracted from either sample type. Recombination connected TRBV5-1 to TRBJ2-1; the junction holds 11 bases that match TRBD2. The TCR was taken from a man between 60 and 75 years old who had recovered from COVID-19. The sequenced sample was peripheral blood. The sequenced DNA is TGCGCCAGCAGCTCTGATAGCGGGGGGGCCAATGAGCAGTTCTTC. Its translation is CASSSDSGGANEQFF.